The present entry profiles one T cell receptor (beta chain) with its context. The sample is drawn from a study of T cell responses to AZD1222 COVID-19 vaccine. Profiled with immunoSEQ multiplex PCR; TCRdb holds only in-frame clones, not every one. Among about 150,000 clones, 86% were seen once, and the ten largest hold 4.5% to 6%. After removal of 6 bases from V and 7 bases from J, the junction contained 2 bases not matched to a gene. CDR1 MDHEN and CDR2 SYDVKM come from the germline V gene. The CDR3 length is 13 residues. The clonotype originates from an adult in good health. The input for sequencing was peripheral blood, taken on day 0 of MenACWY control vaccination. The V call is TRBV28, the J call TRBJ2-2, with 10 bases that match TRBD2. CDR3 nucleotides: TGTGCCAGCAGCTCTAGCGGGGGCGGGGAGCTGTTTTTT. It is translated as CASSSSGGGELFF.